Detailed here is one T cell receptor beta chain. Data came from immunoSEQ multiplex PCR; TCRdb stores just in-frame clones and leaves some out. The sample holds 350,000 to 400,000 clones; approximately 88% are singletons and the top ten take 0.95% to 1%. The record originates from a study of blood T cell repertoires in COVID-19. Study-wide background: The samples span acute and convalescent COVID-19 from the United States, Italy and Spain. Sources were T cells, B-cell-depleted T cells, or PBMCs; the material itself was cDNA or gDNA.

V dropped 3 bases and J dropped 6 bases, with 21 bases sitting between them. The CDR3 runs 16 residues. Germline lookup yields CDR1 KGHSH and CDR2 LQKENI. The material sequenced was PBMCs or T cells enriched from blood (not recorded which). The chain employs TRBV18 and TRBJ2-7, with D perhaps matching TRBD2 (6 bases). This sequence was found in a woman in her twenties or thirties with acute COVID-19. The CDR3 nucleotides read TGTGCCAGCTCACCCGATCGACCGTCGGGGGTCGCCGAGCAGTACTTC. Residues: CASSPDRPSGVAEQYF.